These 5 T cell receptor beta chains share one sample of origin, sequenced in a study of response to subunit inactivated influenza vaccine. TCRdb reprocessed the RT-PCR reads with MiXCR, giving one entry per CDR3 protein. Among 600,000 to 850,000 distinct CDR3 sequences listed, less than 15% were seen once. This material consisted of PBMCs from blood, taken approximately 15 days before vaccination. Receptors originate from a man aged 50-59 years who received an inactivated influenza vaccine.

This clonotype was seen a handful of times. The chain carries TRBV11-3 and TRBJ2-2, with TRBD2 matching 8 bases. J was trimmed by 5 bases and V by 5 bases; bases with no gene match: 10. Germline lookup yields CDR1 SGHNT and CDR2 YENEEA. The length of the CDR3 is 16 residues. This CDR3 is CASSESAGGRTGELFF. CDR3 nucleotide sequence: TGTGCCAGCAGCGAATCGGCGGGGGGCAGAACCGGGGAGCTGTTTTTT.

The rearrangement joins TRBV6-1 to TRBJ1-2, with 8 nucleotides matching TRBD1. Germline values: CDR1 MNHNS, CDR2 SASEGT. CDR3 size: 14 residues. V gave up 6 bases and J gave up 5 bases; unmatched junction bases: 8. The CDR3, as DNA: TGTGCCAGCAGGGGGGCAGGGGGCGCATATGGCTACACCTTC. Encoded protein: CASRGAGGAYGYTF.

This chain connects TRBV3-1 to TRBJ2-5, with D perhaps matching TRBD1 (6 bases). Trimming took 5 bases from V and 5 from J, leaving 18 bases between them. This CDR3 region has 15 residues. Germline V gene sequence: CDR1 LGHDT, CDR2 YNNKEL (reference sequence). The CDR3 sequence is CASSSPLQGLETQYF. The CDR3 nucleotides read TGTGCCAGCAGCTCCCCCCTACAGGGTTTGGAGACCCAGTACTTC.

In nucleotides, the CDR3 is TGTGCCAGCCGAGGGAGAGGGGGCCCATATAGCAATCAGCCCCAGCATTTT. Translating gives CASRGRGGPYSNQPQHF. The chain links TRBV27 to TRBJ1-5; 7 bases line up with TRBD1. J was trimmed by 0 bases and V by 8 bases; bases with no gene match: 13. Germline V CDR1 and CDR2: MNHEY, SMNVEV (reference sequence). This CDR3 is built from 17 residues.

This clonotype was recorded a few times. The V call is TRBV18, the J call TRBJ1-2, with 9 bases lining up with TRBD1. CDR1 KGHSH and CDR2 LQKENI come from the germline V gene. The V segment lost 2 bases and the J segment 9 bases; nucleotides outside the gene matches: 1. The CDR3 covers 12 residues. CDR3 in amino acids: CASSPGTGSYTF. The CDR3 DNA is TGTGCCAGCTCACCAGGGACAGGGAGCTACACCTTC.